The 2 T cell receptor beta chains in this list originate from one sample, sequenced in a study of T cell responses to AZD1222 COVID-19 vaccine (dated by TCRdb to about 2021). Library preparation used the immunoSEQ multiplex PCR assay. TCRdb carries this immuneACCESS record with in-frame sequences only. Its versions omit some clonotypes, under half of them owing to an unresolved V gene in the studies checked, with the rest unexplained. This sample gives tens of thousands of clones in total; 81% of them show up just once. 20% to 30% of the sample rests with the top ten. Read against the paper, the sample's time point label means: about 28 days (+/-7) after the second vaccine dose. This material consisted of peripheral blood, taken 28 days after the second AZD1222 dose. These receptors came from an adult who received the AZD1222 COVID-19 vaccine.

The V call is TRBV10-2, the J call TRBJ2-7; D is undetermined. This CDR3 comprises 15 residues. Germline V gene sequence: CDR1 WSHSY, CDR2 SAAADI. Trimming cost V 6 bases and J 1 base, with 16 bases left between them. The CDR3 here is CASRVGAGPSYEQYF. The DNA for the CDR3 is TGCGCCAGCAGGGTCGGAGCCGGGCCGTCCTACGAGCAGTACTTC.

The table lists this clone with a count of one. The CDR3 nucleotides read TGTGCGACCAGGGGACTAGCTCATCCTGAGCAGTTCTTC. It translates to CATRGLAHPEQFF. The chain joins TRBV19 to TRBJ2-1, with 9 bases that match TRBD2. The germline CDR1 and CDR2 sequences are LNHDA and SQIVND (reference sequence). This CDR3 region has 13 residues.